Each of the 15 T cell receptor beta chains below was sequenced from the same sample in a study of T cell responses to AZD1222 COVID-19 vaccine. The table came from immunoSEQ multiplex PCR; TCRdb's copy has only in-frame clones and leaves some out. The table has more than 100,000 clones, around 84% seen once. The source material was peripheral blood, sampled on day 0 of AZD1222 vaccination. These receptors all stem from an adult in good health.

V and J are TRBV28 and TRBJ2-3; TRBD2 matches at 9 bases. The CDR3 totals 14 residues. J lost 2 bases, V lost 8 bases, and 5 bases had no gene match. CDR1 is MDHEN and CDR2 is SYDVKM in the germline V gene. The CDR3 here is CASAGGGTTDTQYF. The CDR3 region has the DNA TGTGCCAGCGCGGGGGGGGGCACCACAGATACGCAGTATTTT.

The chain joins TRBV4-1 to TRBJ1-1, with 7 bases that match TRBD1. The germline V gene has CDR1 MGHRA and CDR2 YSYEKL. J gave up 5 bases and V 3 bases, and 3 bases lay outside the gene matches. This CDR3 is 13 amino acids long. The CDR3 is CASSQRGRTEAFF. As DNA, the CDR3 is TGCGCCAGCAGCCAGAGGGGGCGAACTGAAGCTTTCTTT.

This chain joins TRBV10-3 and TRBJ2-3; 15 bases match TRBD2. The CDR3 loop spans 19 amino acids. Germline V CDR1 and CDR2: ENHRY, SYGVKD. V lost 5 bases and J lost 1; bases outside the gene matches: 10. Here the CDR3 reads CAISTSGTSGGRGTDTQYF. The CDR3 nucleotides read TGTGCCATCAGTACTTCCGGGACTAGCGGGGGGCGGGGCACAGATACGCAGTATTTT.

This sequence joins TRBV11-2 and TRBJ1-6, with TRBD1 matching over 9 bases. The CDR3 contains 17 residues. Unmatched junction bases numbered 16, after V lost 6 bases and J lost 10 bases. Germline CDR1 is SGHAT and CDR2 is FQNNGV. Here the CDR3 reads CASRAPGQGLLKSPLHF. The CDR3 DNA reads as TGTGCCAGCAGGGCCCCGGGACAGGGCCTTTTAAAGTCACCCCTCCACTTT. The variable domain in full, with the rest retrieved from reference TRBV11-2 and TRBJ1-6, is EAGVAQSPRYKIIEKRQSVAFWCNPISGHATLYWYQQILGQGPKLLIQFQNNGVVDDSQLPKDRFSAERLKGVDSTLKIQPAKLEDSAVYLCASRAPGQGLLKSPLHFGNGTRLTVT.

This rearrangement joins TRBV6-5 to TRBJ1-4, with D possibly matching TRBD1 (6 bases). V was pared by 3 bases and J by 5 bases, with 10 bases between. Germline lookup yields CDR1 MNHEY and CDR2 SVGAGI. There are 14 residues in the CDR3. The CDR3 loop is CASSYGDTNEKLFF. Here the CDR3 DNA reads TGTGCCAGCAGTTATGGGGACACGAATGAAAAACTGTTTTTT.

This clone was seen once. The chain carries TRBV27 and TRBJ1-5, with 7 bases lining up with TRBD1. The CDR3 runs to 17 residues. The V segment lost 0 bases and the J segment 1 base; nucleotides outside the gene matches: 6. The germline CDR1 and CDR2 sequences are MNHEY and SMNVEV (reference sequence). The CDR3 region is CASSLSAPGGSNQPQHF. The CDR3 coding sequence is TGTGCCAGCAGTTTATCGGCGCCAGGGGGAAGCAATCAGCCCCAGCATTTT.

This CDR3 is CASSLGTGLKAFF. CDR3 DNA sequence: TGTGCCAGCAGCTTGGGGACAGGACTAAAAGCTTTCTTT. The rearrangement links TRBV7-9 to TRBJ1-1; 8 bases line up with TRBD1. Germline CDR1 and CDR2: SEHNR and FQNEAQ (reference sequence). J gave up 9 bases and V 3 bases, and 6 bases lay outside the gene matches. This CDR3 has 13 amino acids.

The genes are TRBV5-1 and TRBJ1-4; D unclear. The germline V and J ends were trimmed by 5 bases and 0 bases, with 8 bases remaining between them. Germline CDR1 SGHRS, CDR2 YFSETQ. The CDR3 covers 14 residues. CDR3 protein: CASRPYPTNEKLFF. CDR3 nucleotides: TGCGCCAGCAGGCCGTATCCAACTAATGAAAAACTGTTTTTT.

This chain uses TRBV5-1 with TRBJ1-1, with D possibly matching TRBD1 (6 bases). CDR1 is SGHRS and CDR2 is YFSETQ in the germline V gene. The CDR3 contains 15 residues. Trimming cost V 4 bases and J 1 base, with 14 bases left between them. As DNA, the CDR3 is TGCGCCAGCAGCACGACAGGTCAGGGGAACACTGAAGCTTTCTTT. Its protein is CASSTTGQGNTEAFF.

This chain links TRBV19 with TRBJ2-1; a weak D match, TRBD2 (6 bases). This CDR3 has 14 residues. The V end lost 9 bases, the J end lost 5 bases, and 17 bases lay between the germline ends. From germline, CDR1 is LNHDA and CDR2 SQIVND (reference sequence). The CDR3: CASSPGGDNNEQFF. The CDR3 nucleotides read TGTGCCAGCTCGCCCGGGGGAGATAACAATGAGCAGTTCTTC.

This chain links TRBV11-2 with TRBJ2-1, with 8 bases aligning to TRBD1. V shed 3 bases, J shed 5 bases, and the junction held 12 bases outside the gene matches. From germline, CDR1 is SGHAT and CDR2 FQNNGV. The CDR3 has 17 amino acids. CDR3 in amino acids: CASSFAPGQVDHNEQFF. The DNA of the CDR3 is TGTGCCAGCAGCTTCGCCCCGGGACAGGTAGACCACAATGAGCAGTTCTTC.

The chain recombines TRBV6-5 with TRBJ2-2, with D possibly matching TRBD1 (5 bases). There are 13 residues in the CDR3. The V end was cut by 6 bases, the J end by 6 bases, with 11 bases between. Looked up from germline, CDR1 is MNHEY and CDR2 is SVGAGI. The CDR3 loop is CASSNQGSGELFF. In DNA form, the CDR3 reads TGTGCCAGCAGCAACCAGGGTTCCGGGGAGCTGTTTTTT.

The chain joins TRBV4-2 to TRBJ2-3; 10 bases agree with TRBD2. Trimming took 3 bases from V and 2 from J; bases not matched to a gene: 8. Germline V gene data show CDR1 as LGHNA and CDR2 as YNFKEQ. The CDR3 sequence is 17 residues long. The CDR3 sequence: CASSQGGLADSTDTQYF. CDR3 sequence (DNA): TGTGCCAGCAGCCAGGGAGGACTAGCGGATTCCACAGATACGCAGTATTTT.

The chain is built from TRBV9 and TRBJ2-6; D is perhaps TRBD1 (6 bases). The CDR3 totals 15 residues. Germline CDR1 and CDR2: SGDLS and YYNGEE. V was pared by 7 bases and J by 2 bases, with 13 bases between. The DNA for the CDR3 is TGTGCCAGCGGAGGTTGGGACACTGGGGCCAACGTCCTGACTTTC. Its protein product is CASGGWDTGANVLTF.

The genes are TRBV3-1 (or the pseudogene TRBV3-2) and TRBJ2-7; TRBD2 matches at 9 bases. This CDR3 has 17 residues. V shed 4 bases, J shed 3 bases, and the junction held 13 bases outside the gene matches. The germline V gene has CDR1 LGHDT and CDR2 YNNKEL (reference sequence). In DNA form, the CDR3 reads TGTGCCAGCAGCCCCACCCAGGGCGGGGGGGCCTTCTACGAGCAGTACTTC. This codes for CASSPTQGGGAFYEQYF.